The 10 T cell receptor beta chains in this list originate from one sample, sequenced in a study of blood T cell repertoires in COVID-19. Here immunoSEQ multiplex PCR was the method, and the copy in TCRdb shows in-frame clones only, minus some. Of about 180,000 clones listed, around 83% are singletons. Specimen: peripheral blood. Receptors were obtained from a woman aged 70-85 years with COVID-19, enrolled during active disease.

V and J are TRBV28 and TRBJ1-2; D gene uncertain. The germline V and J ends were trimmed by 4 bases and 2 bases, with 11 bases remaining between them. The CDR3 contains 14 residues. Germline CDR1 is MDHEN and CDR2 is SYDVKM. DNA of the CDR3: TGTGCCAGCAGTTCAGCAGGTCCCAACTATGGCTACACCTTC. It codes for CASSSAGPNYGYTF.

V gene TRBV5-1 combines with J gene TRBJ2-5, with TRBD1 as a possible D gene (6 bases). This CDR3 has 14 residues. The V and J ends lost 4 bases and 5 bases respectively, with 15 bases between them. Germline V gene lookup returns CDR1 SGHRS and CDR2 YFSETQ. The CDR3 DNA reads as TGCGCCAGCAGCCTTGTAGGGGGTTTGGAGACCCAGTACTTC. It specifies CASSLVGGLETQYF.

The CDR3 DNA reads TGTGCCAGCAGTTTATTGGGCCAGGGAGGGGTGGGCTACGAGCAGTACTTC. Its protein is CASSLLGQGGVGYEQYF. The V and J genes are TRBV28 and TRBJ2-7, with 7 bases matching TRBD2. This CDR3 is 17 amino acids long. V gave up 1 base and J gave up 3 bases; unmatched junction bases: 12. From germline, CDR1 is MDHEN and CDR2 SYDVKM. The variable domain in full, with the rest retrieved from reference TRBV28 and TRBJ2-7, is DVKVTQSSRYLVKRTGEKVFLECVQDMDHENMFWYRQDPGLGLRLIYFSYDVKMKEKGDIPEGYSVSREKKERFSLILESASTNQTSMYLCASSLLGQGGVGYEQYFGPGTRLTVT.

The rearrangement uses TRBV19 and TRBJ1-1, with TRBD1 as a possible D gene (6 bases). From germline, CDR1 is LNHDA and CDR2 SQIVND (reference sequence). The CDR3 totals 16 residues. The V and J ends lost 4 bases and 3 bases respectively, with 18 bases between them. The CDR3 nucleotides are TGTGCCAGTAGTACTATGAGGGACACCGGGTACACTGAAGCTTTCTTT. Protein sequence: CASSTMRDTGYTEAFF.

In nucleotides, the CDR3 is TGCGCCAGCAGCTCTCAGGGAAACGAGCAGTACTTC. This codes for CASSSQGNEQYF. The rearrangement uses TRBV5-1 and TRBJ2-7; D is possibly TRBD1 (5 bases). V lost 3 bases to trimming and J lost 5 bases, with 9 bases between them. The CDR3 runs to 12 residues. The germline gives CDR1 SGHRS, CDR2 YFSETQ.

In DNA, the CDR3 is TGCGCCAGCAGCAGGAGGTGGTTGACGGAGAGCTCCTACAATGAGCAGTTCTTC. As protein: CASSRRWLTESSYNEQFF. This rearrangement joins TRBV5-1 to TRBJ2-1, with D maybe TRBD2 (5 bases). The CDR3 runs 18 residues. Trimming pared 4 bases from V and 0 bases from J, leaving 20 bases between. Germline V gene sequence: CDR1 SGHRS, CDR2 YFSETQ. Using reference TRBV5-1 and TRBJ2-1 for the parts outside the CDR3, the full variable domain is KAGVTQTPRYLIKTRGQQVTLSCSPISGHRSVSWYQQTPGQGLQFLFEYFSETQRNKGNFPGRFSGRQFSNSRSEMNVSTLELGDSALYLCASSRRWLTESSYNEQFFGPGTRLTVL.

The chain uses TRBV1 and TRBJ1-2; TRBD1 reflects the table's D call only, with no check against the DNA. TRBV1 is annotated as a pseudogene. This CDR3 has 16 residues. The CDR3 is CTSSQGVGTQSYGYTF. The CDR3, as DNA: TGCACCAGCAGCCAAGGGGTGGGGACACAGTCCTATGGCTACACCTTC.

The chain joins TRBV6-2 or TRBV6-3 to TRBJ2-1; TRBD2 agrees at 15 bases. The CDR3 has 17 amino acids. Looked up from germline, CDR1 is MNHEY and CDR2 is SVGEGT. V was pared by 7 bases and J by 5 bases, with 9 bases of the junction left unmatched. In nucleotides, the CDR3 is TGTGCCAGCACCCCCGGACTAGCGGGAGGGAGAAACAATGAGCAGTTCTTC. The encoded protein is CASTPGLAGGRNNEQFF.

The chain joins TRBV28 to TRBJ1-3; D remains unclear. V lost 4 bases, J lost 4 bases, and 20 bases lay in between. Per germline, CDR1 MDHEN and CDR2 SYDVKM. The CDR3 extends over 17 amino acids. The CDR3 loop reads CASSSPRNWVSGNTIYF. CDR3 nucleotide sequence: TGTGCCAGCAGTTCCCCTAGAAACTGGGTGTCCGGAAACACCATATATTTT.

The genes are TRBV29-1 and TRBJ2-3, with 16 bases aligning to TRBD2. Germline CDR1 SQVTM, CDR2 ANQGSEA. The junction had 3 bases not matched to a gene; V was cut back by 0 bases and J by 3 bases. The CDR3 is 17 residues long. The CDR3 nucleotides are TGCAGCGTTGAAGAGGGGACTAGCGGGAGGGTGACAGATACGCAGTATTTT. Translation: CSVEEGTSGRVTDTQYF.